A selection of T cell receptor beta chains follows, all from one sample in a study of OX40 agonist ivuxolimab in advanced cancers. TCRdb's copy holds only in-frame clones and misses some; the assay was immunoSEQ multiplex PCR. The sample has 43,000 or so clones, 88% seen once. Sequencing was performed on CD4+ or CD8+ T cells sorted from blood, taken in a trial of the OX40 agonist ivuxolimab. These receptor sequences come from an adult with an advanced solid tumor such as melanoma, head and neck, liver or kidney cancer. The CDR3 runs from the conserved cysteine through the conserved F or W. Each record gives: J gene, D gene, clone size, V gene, CDR3 DNA, CDR3 protein. A D gene is named only where the DNA matches it firmly. Where a row states a size, it is once, few, many or the class of an expanded clone; other rows omit it.

j_call: TRBJ2-2
d_call: NA
clone_size: NA
v_call: TRBV19
cdr3_nt: TGTGCCAGTAGTACCCAAATTCAGGACACCGGGGAGCTGTTTTTT
cdr3_aa: CASSTQIQDTGELFF

j_call: TRBJ2-3
d_call: NA
clone_size: NA
v_call: TRBV27
cdr3_nt: TGTGCCAGCAGTTTTACAGCTGGTTTTGGGACAGATACGCAGTATTTT
cdr3_aa: CASSFTAGFGTDTQYF

j_call: TRBJ2-7
d_call: TRBD2
clone_size: NA
v_call: TRBV9
cdr3_nt: TGTGCCAGCAGCCAAGCCGGGGGGTTCTCCTACGAGCAGTACTTC
cdr3_aa: CASSQAGGFSYEQYF

j_call: TRBJ2-2
d_call: TRBD2
clone_size: NA
v_call: TRBV19
cdr3_nt: TGTGCCAGTAGTATTCATCCTAGCGGGACCGGGGAGCTGTTTTTT
cdr3_aa: CASSIHPSGTGELFF

j_call: TRBJ2-1
d_call: TRBD2
clone_size: NA
v_call: TRBV11-2
cdr3_nt: TGTGCCAGCAGCTTAAGCGGGCTAGCGGGAGGTAATGAGCAGTTCTTC
cdr3_aa: CASSLSGLAGGNEQFF

j_call: TRBJ1-5
d_call: TRBD1
clone_size: few
v_call: TRBV19
cdr3_nt: TGTGCCAGCGTAACAGGGGATCAGCCCCAGCATTTT
cdr3_aa: CASVTGDQPQHF

j_call: TRBJ1-2
d_call: NA
clone_size: NA
v_call: TRBV7-3
cdr3_nt: TGTGCCAGCAGCTTGGAGGGATTTCGTGGCTACACCTTC
cdr3_aa: CASSLEGFRGYTF

j_call: TRBJ1-1
d_call: NA
clone_size: NA
v_call: TRBV19
cdr3_nt: TGTGCCAGTAGTATAGTGGCGAACACTGAAGCTTTCTTT
cdr3_aa: CASSIVANTEAFF

j_call: TRBJ2-7
d_call: NA
clone_size: NA
v_call: TRBV2
cdr3_nt: TGTGCCAGCAGTGCCCCCCTTAGCGAGCAGTACTTC
cdr3_aa: CASSAPLSEQYF

j_call: TRBJ2-7
d_call: TRBD2
clone_size: NA
v_call: TRBV11-2
cdr3_nt: TGTGCCAGCAGCCTTCGGACTAGCGGTTACGAGCAGTACTTC
cdr3_aa: CASSLRTSGYEQYF

j_call: TRBJ2-1
d_call: NA
clone_size: NA
v_call: TRBV5-6
cdr3_nt: TGTGCCAGCAGCTTGCAATATGAGCAGTTCTTC
cdr3_aa: CASSLQYEQFF

j_call: TRBJ2-3
d_call: TRBD2
clone_size: NA
v_call: TRBV7-3
cdr3_nt: TGTGCCAGCAGCCACCAAGCGGGAGGGCCCCCAGATACGCAGTATTTT
cdr3_aa: CASSHQAGGPPDTQYF

j_call: TRBJ2-2
d_call: NA
clone_size: NA
v_call: TRBV5-8
cdr3_nt: TGTGCCAGCAGCTTGGGGCGGGAGAACACCGGGGAGCTGTTTTTT
cdr3_aa: CASSLGRENTGELFF

j_call: TRBJ2-7
d_call: TRBD1
clone_size: NA
v_call: TRBV10-3
cdr3_nt: TGTGCCATCAGTGTTTCCCCCGGGACAGGGAACAATCCCTACGAGCAGTACTTC
cdr3_aa: CAISVSPGTGNNPYEQYF

j_call: TRBJ1-1
d_call: NA
clone_size: NA
v_call: TRBV9
cdr3_nt: TGTGCCAGCAGTCTTCAGGGTTCCGCAAACACTGAAGCTTTCTTT
cdr3_aa: CASSLQGSANTEAFF

j_call: TRBJ1-3
d_call: TRBD1
clone_size: NA
v_call: TRBV28
cdr3_nt: TGTGCCAGCAGTCTACAGGGGGCTGGAAACACCATATATTTT
cdr3_aa: CASSLQGAGNTIYF

j_call: TRBJ1-5
d_call: NA
clone_size: once
v_call: TRBV5-1
cdr3_nt: TGCGCCAGCAGCTTGGCCGGGGATCAGCCCCAGCATTTT
cdr3_aa: CASSLAGDQPQHF

j_call: TRBJ2-3
d_call: NA
clone_size: NA
v_call: TRBV5-1
cdr3_nt: TGCGCCAGCAGCCTCGGGACAAACACAGATACGCAGTATTTT
cdr3_aa: CASSLGTNTDTQYF

j_call: TRBJ1-4
d_call: NA
clone_size: NA
v_call: TRBV6-6
cdr3_nt: TGTGCCAGCAGTTATGGGCAGGTCGGTGAAAAACTGTTTTTT
cdr3_aa: CASSYGQVGEKLFF

j_call: TRBJ1-2
d_call: NA
clone_size: few
v_call: TRBV4-1
cdr3_nt: TGCGCCAGCAGCCAAGCCCCAGACACATTTGGCTACACCTTC
cdr3_aa: CASSQAPDTFGYTF

j_call: TRBJ2-1
d_call: NA
clone_size: few
v_call: TRBV18
cdr3_nt: TGTGCCAGCTCACCACGTGGGACTTTTATGGACAATGAGCAGTTCTTC
cdr3_aa: CASSPRGTFMDNEQFF

j_call: TRBJ1-5
d_call: TRBD1
clone_size: NA
v_call: TRBV19
cdr3_nt: TGTGCCAGTAGTACTTGGACAGGGTACGATCAGCCCCAGCATTTT
cdr3_aa: CASSTWTGYDQPQHF

j_call: TRBJ2-5
d_call: TRBD1
clone_size: few
v_call: TRBV7-6
cdr3_nt: TGTGCCAGCAGCCATGGACAGGACCAAGAGACCCAGTACTTC
cdr3_aa: CASSHGQDQETQYF

j_call: TRBJ2-5
d_call: TRBD2
clone_size: NA
v_call: TRBV29-1
cdr3_nt: TGCAGCGGCCGCGGGGGGGGCCAAGAGACCCAGTACTTC
cdr3_aa: CSGRGGGQETQYF

j_call: TRBJ1-5
d_call: TRBD1
clone_size: NA
v_call: TRBV28
cdr3_nt: TGTGCCAGCAGTTTCGGACAGGGGGTTAATCAGCCCCAGCATTTT
cdr3_aa: CASSFGQGVNQPQHF

j_call: TRBJ1-1
d_call: TRBD1
clone_size: few
v_call: TRBV7-9
cdr3_nt: TGTGCCAGCAGCCCCCGGAGGGTAGGGGGCGAAGCTTTCTTT
cdr3_aa: CASSPRRVGGEAFF

j_call: TRBJ2-1
d_call: NA
clone_size: NA
v_call: TRBV7-8
cdr3_nt: TGTGCCAGCAGCTTAGCGTCCAGGAAGAATGAGCAGTTCTTC
cdr3_aa: CASSLASRKNEQFF

j_call: TRBJ2-3
d_call: TRBD2
clone_size: NA
v_call: TRBV11-2
cdr3_nt: TGTGCCAGCAGCTTAAACCCGGGACTAGCGGCTACAGATACGCAGTATTTT
cdr3_aa: CASSLNPGLAATDTQYF